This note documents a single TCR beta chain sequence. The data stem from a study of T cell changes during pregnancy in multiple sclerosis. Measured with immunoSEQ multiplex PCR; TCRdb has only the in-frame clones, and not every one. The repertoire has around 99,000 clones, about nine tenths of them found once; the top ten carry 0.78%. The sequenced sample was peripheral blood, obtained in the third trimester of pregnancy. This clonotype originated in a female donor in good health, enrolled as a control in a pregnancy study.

The CDR3, as DNA: TGCGCCAGCAGCCAAGCTTTAGGGGCCGAGCAGTACTTC. This translates into CASSQALGAEQYF. This chain connects TRBV4-1 to TRBJ2-7; a possible D gene is TRBD1 (5 bases). The CDR3 is made up of 13 amino acids. Trimming pared 1 base from V and 6 bases from J, leaving 10 bases between. Germline V gene data show CDR1 as MGHRA and CDR2 as YSYEKL.